This entry lists 9 T cell receptor beta chains sequenced from one sample in a study of beta chain features in type 1 diabetes. Points from the study as a whole: A moderate, significant TCRB CDR3 shortening appeared in type 1 diabetes across four CD4+ subsets.

These receptors' targets are unknown. Expressed TCRB transcripts were sequenced after all isolated RNA was converted to cDNA. Sequencing was performed with immunoSEQ multiplex PCR; in TCRdb, only in-frame clones are kept and a portion is missing. The data hold over 600,000 clones, with 9.5% to 15% observed a single time. The sequencing sample was made of naive CD4+ T cells from blood. These TCRs come from a man in his thirties or forties with type 1 diabetes.

This clone has a handful of counts. CDR3 in DNA: TGCGCCAGCAGCCTGTCTAGCGGGGGTGCCTACGAGCAGTACTTC. This gives the protein CASSLSSGGAYEQYF. The chain joins TRBV5-1 to TRBJ2-7; 10 bases fit TRBD2. Germline loops: CDR1 SGHRS, CDR2 YFSETQ. This CDR3 contains 15 residues. The trim removed 4 bases at V and 2 bases at J, leaving 6 bases unmatched.

This clone was seen a few times. The V and J genes are TRBV4-3 and TRBJ2-1; possible D gene TRBD2, 5 bases. This CDR3 is built from 14 residues. CDR1 is LGHNA, CDR2 YSLEER, per germline. V was shortened by 0 bases and J by 6 bases, with 9 bases between the two germline ends. CDR3 residues: CASSQERVPNEQFF. CDR3 sequence (DNA): TGCGCCAGCAGCCAAGAGCGGGTCCCCAATGAGCAGTTCTTC.

This sequence joins TRBV5-6 and TRBJ2-1; D is unclear. CDR3 length: 13 amino acids. Trimming left V 5 bases short and J 6 bases short, with 12 bases between. Germline lookup yields CDR1 SGHDT and CDR2 YYEEEE. The CDR3 loop is CASRDRSSNEQFF. Here the CDR3 DNA reads TGTGCCAGCAGGGACCGCTCAAGCAATGAGCAGTTCTTC.

The V gene is TRBV7-3, the J gene TRBJ2-1; 8 positions agree with TRBD2. The CDR3 runs to 18 residues. J gave up 0 bases and V 2 bases, and 9 bases lay outside the gene matches. In germline, CDR1 is SGHTA, CDR2 FQGTGA. The CDR3 bases are TGTGCCAGCAGCTTATTGGCGGGGGGCCAGAGCTCCTACAATGAGCAGTTCTTC. This codes for CASSLLAGGQSSYNEQFF.

This clone was detected a few times. The chain has TRBV19 and TRBJ2-3, with 9 bases fitting TRBD1. Per germline, CDR1 LNHDA and CDR2 SQIVND (reference sequence). After removal of 5 bases from V and 4 bases from J, the junction contained 10 bases not matched to a gene. This CDR3 has 16 residues. This chain's CDR3 is CASSSRTGVGPDTQYF. The CDR3 DNA reads TGTGCCAGTAGTTCCCGGACAGGGGTCGGCCCAGATACGCAGTATTTT. The full variable domain, rest sourced from reference TRBV19 and TRBJ2-3, is DGGITQSPKYLFRKEGQNVTLSCEQNLNHDAMYWYRQDPGQGLRLIYYSQIVNDFQKGDIAEGYSVSREKKESFPLTVTSAQKNPTAFYLCASSSRTGVGPDTQYFGPGTRLTVL.

This clone has a handful of counts. V is TRBV7-2 and J is TRBJ2-7; D is undetermined. Trimming shortened V by 5 bases and J by 0 bases, and 11 bases separated the two germline ends. This CDR3 has 14 residues. Germline CDR1 is SGHTA and CDR2 is FQGNSA. The CDR3 bases are TGTGCCAGCAGCGGAGACGCGAACTCCTACGAGCAGTACTTC. Protein product: CASSGDANSYEQYF.

This clone appeared a few times. The chain combines TRBV7-9 with TRBJ2-3; D remains ambiguous. Germline lookup yields CDR1 SEHNR and CDR2 FQNEAQ (reference sequence). Trimming took 5 bases from V and 0 from J, leaving 12 bases between them. CDR3 size: 15 residues. The CDR3, as DNA: TGTGCCAGCAGCCTCTCCGGGCCCAGCACAGATACGCAGTATTTT. Translating it yields CASSLSGPSTDTQYF.

The chain has TRBV25-1 and TRBJ1-1, with D possibly being TRBD1 (5 bases). The CDR3 loop spans 13 amino acids. V lost 7 bases, J lost 4 bases, and 13 bases lay in between. The germline CDR1 and CDR2 sequences are MGHDK and SYGVNS. CDR3 nucleotide sequence: TGTGCCAGCATCGAACAGGACGGCACTGAAGCTTTCTTT. Residues: CASIEQDGTEAFF.

This clone was found a few times. The V and J genes are TRBV7-9 and TRBJ2-1; 14 bases are shared with TRBD2. With V trimmed by 10 bases and J by 6 bases, 8 bases remained unmatched. Germline V gene sequence: CDR1 SEHNR, CDR2 FQNEAQ (reference sequence). The CDR3 runs 15 residues. CDR3 bases: TGTGCCAACGGCGACGGGACTAGCGGGGGCAATGAGCAGTTCTTC. Protein product: CANGDGTSGGNEQFF.